What follows are 2 T cell receptor beta chains derived from one specimen sequenced in a study of glioma-infiltrating T cells after dendritic cell vaccination. Data came from immunoSEQ multiplex PCR; TCRdb stores just in-frame clones and leaves some out. Among just over 95,000 clones listed, around three quarters were seen once. The input for sequencing was blood, taken before dendritic cell vaccination. The receptors shown here come from a human donor with glioblastoma.

V usage is TRBV5-4 and J usage is TRBJ2-1, with 12 positions matching TRBD2. Trimming removed 0 bases from V and 3 bases from J; junction bases left unmatched: 4. This CDR3 has 17 residues. Germline CDR1 and CDR2: SGHNT and YYREEE (reference sequence). The CDR3 nucleotides read TGTGCCAGCAGCTTGGGGCTAGCGGGGGGGTACTACAATGAGCAGTTCTTC. It yields the protein CASSLGLAGGYYNEQFF.

J is TRBJ1-5 and V is TRBV30, with D possibly matching TRBD1 (5 bases). The V end lost 2 bases, the J end lost 2 bases, and 10 bases lay between the germline ends. CDR1 and CDR2 from the germline V gene are GTSNPN and SVGIG (reference sequence). The CDR3 extends over 14 amino acids. CDR3 coding DNA: TGTGCCTGGAGTTCCAGCAGGGGCAATCAGCCCCAGCATTTT. This translates into CAWSSSRGNQPQHF. Combining the CDR3 with reference TRBV30 and TRBJ1-5 gives the whole variable domain SQTIHQWPATLVQPVGSPLSLECTVEGTSNPNLYWYRQAAGRGLQLLFYSVGIGQISSEVPQNLSASRPQDRQFILSSKKLLLSDSGFYLCAWSSSRGNQPQHFGDGTRLSIL.